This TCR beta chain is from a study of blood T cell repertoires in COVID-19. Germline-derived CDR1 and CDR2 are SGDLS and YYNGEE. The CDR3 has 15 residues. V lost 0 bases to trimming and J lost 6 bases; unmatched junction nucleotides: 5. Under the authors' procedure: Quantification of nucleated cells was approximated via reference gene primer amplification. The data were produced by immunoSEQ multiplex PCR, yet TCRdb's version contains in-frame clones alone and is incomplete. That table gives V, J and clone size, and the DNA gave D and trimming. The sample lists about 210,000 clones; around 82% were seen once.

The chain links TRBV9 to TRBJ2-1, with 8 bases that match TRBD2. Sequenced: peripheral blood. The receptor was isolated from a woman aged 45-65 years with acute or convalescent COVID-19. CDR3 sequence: CASSVDGTRVNEQFF. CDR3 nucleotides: TGTGCCAGCAGCGTAGATGGGACTAGGGTCAATGAGCAGTTCTTC.